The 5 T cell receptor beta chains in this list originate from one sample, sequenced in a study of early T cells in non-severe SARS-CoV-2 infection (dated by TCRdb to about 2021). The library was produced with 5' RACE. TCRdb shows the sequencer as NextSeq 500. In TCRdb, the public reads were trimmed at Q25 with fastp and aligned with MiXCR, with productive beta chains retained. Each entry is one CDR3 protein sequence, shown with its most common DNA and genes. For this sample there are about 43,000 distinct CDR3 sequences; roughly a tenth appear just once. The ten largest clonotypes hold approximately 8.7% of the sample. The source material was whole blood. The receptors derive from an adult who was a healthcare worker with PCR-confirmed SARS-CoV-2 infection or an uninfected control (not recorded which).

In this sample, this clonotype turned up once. The CDR3 loop is CASRDRERNNSPLHF. DNA for the CDR3: TGCGCCAGCAGGGACAGGGAGCGAAATAATTCACCCCTCCACTTT. The chain uses TRBV5-1 and TRBJ1-6, with TRBD1 matching over 8 bases. Germline-derived CDR1 and CDR2 are SGHRS and YFSETQ. The CDR3 loop spans 15 amino acids. V shed 5 bases, J shed 5 bases, and the junction held 6 bases outside the gene matches.

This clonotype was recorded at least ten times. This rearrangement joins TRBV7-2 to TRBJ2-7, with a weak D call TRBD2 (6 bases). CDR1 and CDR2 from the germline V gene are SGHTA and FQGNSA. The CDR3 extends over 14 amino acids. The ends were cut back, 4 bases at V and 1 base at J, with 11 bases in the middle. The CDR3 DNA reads TGTGCCAGCAGCTCCCGAGGGACTTCCTACGAGCAGTACTTC. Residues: CASSSRGTSYEQYF. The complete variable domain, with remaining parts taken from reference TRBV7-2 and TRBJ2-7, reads GAGVSQSPSNKVTEKGKDVELRCDPISGHTALYWYRQSLGQGLEFLIYFQGNSAPDKSGLPSDRFSAERTGGSVSTLTIQRTQQEDSAVYLCASSSRGTSYEQYFGPGTRLTVT.

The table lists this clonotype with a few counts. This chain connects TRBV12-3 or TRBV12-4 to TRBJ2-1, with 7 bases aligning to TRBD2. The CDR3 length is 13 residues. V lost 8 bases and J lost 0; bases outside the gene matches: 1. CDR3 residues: CASGGSSYNEQFF. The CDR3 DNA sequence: TGTGCCAGCGGCGGGAGCTCCTACAATGAGCAGTTCTTC.

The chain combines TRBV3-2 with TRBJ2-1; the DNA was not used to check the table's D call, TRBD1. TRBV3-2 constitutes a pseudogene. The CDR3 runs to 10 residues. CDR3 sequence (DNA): TGTGCCAGCAGCCTCAGGGGGGGGTTCTTC. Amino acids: CASSLRGGFF.

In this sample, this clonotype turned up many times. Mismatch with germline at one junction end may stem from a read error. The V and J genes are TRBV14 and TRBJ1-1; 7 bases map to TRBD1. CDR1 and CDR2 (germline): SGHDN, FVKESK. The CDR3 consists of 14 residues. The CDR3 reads CASSPDRENTEVFF. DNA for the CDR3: TGTGCCAGCAGCCCAGACAGGGAGAACACTGAAGTTTTCTTT.